This T cell receptor beta chain was recovered during a study of long-term antiretroviral therapy in people with HIV. Study summary: The earliest samples predate the 2015 immediate-ART recommendation by about a decade. Study findings and constraints: Clones showing expansion before ART dominated the repertoire at all time points. Transplant-donor-level diversity was not reached after ART, though diversity increased.

This clone was seen only a few times. Its antigen is unknown. They ran version v3.0 of the immunoSEQ assay at survey level. The data were produced by immunoSEQ multiplex PCR, yet TCRdb's version contains in-frame clones alone and is incomplete. The sample holds fewer than 15,000 clones; 75% to 85% are singletons and the top ten take roughly a sixth. The CDR3 is made up of 20 amino acids. With 5 bases clipped from V and 6 bases from J, the junction kept 20 bases outside the gene matches. The V gene's germline CDR1 is MNHEY and CDR2 SMNVEV (reference sequence). Every HIV-positive participant received treatment in the United States.

The source is a man aged 35-49 years with HIV. The material sequenced was unsorted PBMCs, taken 3.4 years after starting antiretroviral therapy. The gene calls are TRBV27 and TRBJ2-3, with TRBD2 matching over 13 bases. The CDR3 nucleotides read TGTGCCAGCAGTCTTAATTATGGACGAACTAGCGGGAGGGTCAGCGATACGCAGTATTTT. It specifies CASSLNYGRTSGRVSDTQYF.